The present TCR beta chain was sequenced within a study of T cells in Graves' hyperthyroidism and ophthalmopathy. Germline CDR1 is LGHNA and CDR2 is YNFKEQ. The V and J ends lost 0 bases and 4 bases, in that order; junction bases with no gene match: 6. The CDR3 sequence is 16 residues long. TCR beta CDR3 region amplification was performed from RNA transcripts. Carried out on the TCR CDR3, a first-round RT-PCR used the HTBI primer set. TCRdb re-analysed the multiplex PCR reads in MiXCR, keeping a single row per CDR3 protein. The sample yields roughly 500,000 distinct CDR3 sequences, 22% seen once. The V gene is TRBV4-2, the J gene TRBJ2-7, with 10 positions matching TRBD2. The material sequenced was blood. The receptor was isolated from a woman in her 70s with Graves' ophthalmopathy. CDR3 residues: CASSQELAGLSYEQYF. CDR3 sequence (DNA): TGTGCCAGCAGCCAAGAACTAGCGGGATTGAGTTACGAGCAGTACTTC.